These 27 T cell receptor beta chains came from one sample sequenced in a study of blood T cell repertoires in COVID-19. The repertoire was sequenced with immunoSEQ multiplex PCR; TCRdb's copy has only in-frame clones and lacks some. The table has a few hundred thousand clones, about nine tenths seen once. The sequencing sample was made of PBMCs or T cells enriched from blood (not recorded which). The receptors come from a man younger than 45 who had recovered from COVID-19.

A single count supports this clone. The V and J genes are TRBV5-4 and TRBJ1-2; D is unclear. This CDR3 has 12 residues. Germline V gene sequence: CDR1 SGHNT, CDR2 YYREEE (reference sequence). Between the trimmed V and J ends, which lost 5 bases and 7 bases, there was a span of 12 bases. The DNA of the CDR3 is TGTGCCAGCAGACATCCCAGTGGTGGCTACACCTTC. It yields the protein CASRHPSGGYTF. The whole variable domain, filled in from reference TRBV5-4 and TRBJ1-2, reads ETGVTQSPTHLIKTRGQQVTLRCSSQSGHNTVSWYQQALGQGPQFIFQYYREEENGRGNFPPRFSGLQFPNYSSELNVNALELDDSALYLCASRHPSGGYTFGSGTRLTVV.

The chain carries TRBV24-1 and TRBJ2-5; tentative D call: TRBD1 (5 bases). V shed 6 bases and J shed 5 bases, with 12 bases lying between them. The CDR3 sequence is 13 residues long. Germline lookup yields CDR1 KGHDR and CDR2 SFDVKD. This CDR3 is CATSNQGWETQYF. CDR3 in DNA: TGTGCCACCAGTAATCAGGGATGGGAGACCCAGTACTTC.

V gene TRBV10-3 combines with J gene TRBJ2-7, with D perhaps TRBD1 (5 bases). Germline CDR1 and CDR2: ENHRY and SYGVKD. V lost 0 bases to trimming and J lost 2 bases, with 11 bases between them. The CDR3 is 15 residues long. The CDR3 here is CAISESQVETYEQYF. DNA for the CDR3: TGTGCCATCAGTGAGTCACAGGTCGAAACCTACGAGCAGTACTTC.

V gene TRBV2 combines with J gene TRBJ2-3; TRBD2 aligns across 9 bases. The CDR3 covers 17 residues. The V gene's germline CDR1 is SNHLY and CDR2 FYNNEI. With V trimmed by 6 bases and J by 2 bases, 12 bases remained unmatched. CDR3 DNA: TGTGCCAGCAGGCCCGGGGGGAGCGGGGGGCCCACAGATACGCAGTATTTT. It encodes CASRPGGSGGPTDTQYF.

This clone was counted once. The V and J genes are TRBV6-2 or TRBV6-3 and TRBJ1-6; D call uncertain. Between the trimmed V and J ends, which lost 5 bases and 6 bases, there was a span of 17 bases. CDR1 MNHEY and CDR2 SVGEGT come from the germline V gene. The CDR3 contains 16 residues. CDR3 region: CASSPQIQIPNSPLHF. CDR3 DNA: TGTGCCAGCAGTCCGCAAATACAGATTCCTAATTCACCCCTCCACTTT.

This clone appeared once. The V gene is TRBV5-1, the J gene TRBJ2-7, with 8 bases identical to TRBD1. V shed 0 bases, J shed 3 bases, and the junction held 2 bases outside the gene matches. CDR1 SGHRS and CDR2 YFSETQ come from the germline V gene. This CDR3 is 14 amino acids long. The CDR3 sequence is CASSLADRGYEQYF. DNA for the CDR3: TGCGCCAGCAGCTTGGCCGACAGGGGCTACGAGCAGTACTTC.

The V call is TRBV12-3 or TRBV12-4, the J call TRBJ1-3; D call uncertain. Trimming took off 5 bases at V and 7 bases at J, with 9 bases between the two ends. The CDR3 runs 12 residues. The CDR3 DNA reads TGTGCCAGCAGTGGAGGAGGGAACACCATATATTTT. Translation: CASSGGGNTIYF.

The chain couples TRBV27 to TRBJ1-5; D ambiguous. The V end lost 7 bases, the J end lost 0 bases, and 10 bases lay between the germline ends. The CDR3 has 14 amino acids. Germline CDR1 reads MNHEY; CDR2 reads SMNVEV (reference sequence). The CDR3 nucleotides are TGTGCCAGCATGCAGATATATAGCAATCAGCCCCAGCATTTT. It is translated as CASMQIYSNQPQHF.

This clone came up a few times. V usage is TRBV10-3 and J usage is TRBJ1-1; TRBD1 might be the D (6 bases). CDR3 length: 16 residues. With 1 base removed from V and 5 bases from J, the gap between germline ends came to 17 bases. Germline CDR1 and CDR2: ENHRY and SYGVKD. The CDR3 spells CAISEWGRGGLTEAFF. The CDR3 nucleotides are TGTGCCATCAGTGAGTGGGGCAGGGGCGGTTTGACTGAAGCTTTCTTT.

The chain couples TRBV3-1 (or the pseudogene TRBV3-2) to TRBJ1-5; D not resolved. V lost 2 bases and J 7 bases, leaving 9 bases between the germline ends. CDR1 LGHDT and CDR2 YNNKEL come from the germline V gene (reference sequence). The CDR3 spans 13 residues. CDR3 residues: CASSQSRGQPQHF. CDR3 nucleotide sequence: TGTGCCAGCAGCCAATCCCGGGGACAGCCCCAGCATTTT.

V and J are TRBV20-1 and TRBJ2-7, with 7 bases aligning to TRBD1. CDR3 length: 13 amino acids. CDR1 DFQATT and CDR2 SNEGSKA come from the germline V gene (reference sequence). The junction had 9 bases not matched to a gene; V was cut back by 3 bases and J by 7 bases. CDR3 sequence reads: CSASRTGRQEQYF. CDR3 nucleotide sequence: TGCAGTGCTAGTAGGACAGGCCGACAGGAGCAGTACTTC.

This chain links TRBV7-2 with TRBJ1-1; maybe TRBD1 (5 bases). Germline CDR1 is SGHTA and CDR2 is FQGNSA. CDR3 length: 16 amino acids. V dropped 1 base and J dropped 3 bases, with 15 bases sitting between them. CDR3 protein: CASSLVSGGKYTEAFF. CDR3 coding DNA: TGTGCCAGCAGCTTAGTGAGCGGGGGGAAGTACACTGAAGCTTTCTTT.

The chain recombines TRBV4-1 with TRBJ2-1, with D maybe TRBD2 (6 bases). Germline-derived CDR1 and CDR2 are MGHRA and YSYEKL. This CDR3 spans 17 amino acids. The ends were cut back, 1 base at V and 2 bases at J, with 15 bases in the middle. CDR3 sequence reads: CASSQGGTGLTYNEQFF. CDR3 sequence (DNA): TGCGCCAGCAGCCAAGGCGGGACTGGCTTAACCTACAATGAGCAGTTCTTC.

This sequence joins TRBV27 and TRBJ1-2; D gene unclear. Between the trimmed V and J ends, which lost 4 bases and 2 bases, there was a span of 14 bases. Germline V lookup: CDR1 MNHEY, CDR2 SMNVEV (reference sequence). This CDR3 comprises 15 residues. CDR3: CASSSPADGNYGYTF. The CDR3 DNA follows: TGTGCCAGCAGTTCCCCCGCAGACGGGAACTATGGCTACACCTTC.

The chain recombines TRBV5-1 with TRBJ2-2; perhaps TRBD2 as D (6 bases). CDR3 length equals 16 residues. Germline loops: CDR1 SGHRS, CDR2 YFSETQ. V gave up 7 bases and J gave up 4 bases, with 20 bases separating them. CDR3 in amino acids: CASGRPGREVTGELFF. CDR3 in DNA: TGCGCCAGCGGACGCCCAGGGCGGGAAGTCACCGGGGAGCTGTTTTTT.

This chain uses TRBV2 with TRBJ1-2; the match to TRBD1 covers 7 bases. Germline values: CDR1 SNHLY, CDR2 FYNNEI. V was clipped by 8 bases and J by 7 bases; unmatched bases: 19. The CDR3 runs 16 residues. The CDR3 sequence is CASPPSGQEGLGGYTF. Here the CDR3 DNA reads TGTGCCAGCCCCCCGAGTGGACAGGAAGGCCTTGGTGGCTACACCTTC.

This chain uses TRBV27 with TRBJ1-4; possibly TRBD1 for D (6 bases). CDR3 length: 14 residues. V was clipped by 6 bases and J by 7 bases, with 15 bases between them. Germline values: CDR1 MNHEY, CDR2 SMNVEV (reference sequence). Here the CDR3 reads CASSQLVRGEKLFF. The CDR3, as DNA: TGTGCCAGCAGCCAACTTGTCAGGGGTGAAAAACTGTTTTTT.

The V gene is TRBV24-1, the J gene TRBJ1-5; 9 nucleotides agree with TRBD1. In germline, CDR1 is KGHDR, CDR2 SFDVKD. This CDR3 contains 15 residues. V lost 2 bases, J lost 7 bases, and 5 bases stayed unmatched. This chain's CDR3 is CATSDSQGAGQPQHF. The CDR3 DNA is TGTGCCACCAGTGATTCACAGGGGGCCGGGCAGCCCCAGCATTTT.

V usage is TRBV30 and J usage is TRBJ1-3; TRBD1 might be the D (5 bases). Trimming took off 1 base at V and 4 bases at J, with 14 bases between the two ends. The CDR3 consists of 15 residues. The germline V gene encodes CDR1 GTSNPN and CDR2 SVGIG (reference sequence). In DNA form, the CDR3 reads TGTGCCTGGAGTGCCACTTCCCAGGGAGGAAACACCATATATTTT. Translated: CAWSATSQGGNTIYF. The full variable domain, with the rest looked up from reference TRBV30 and TRBJ1-3, is SQTIHQWPATLVQPVGSPLSLECTVEGTSNPNLYWYRQAAGRGLQLLFYSVGIGQISSEVPQNLSASRPQDRQFILSSKKLLLSDSGFYLCAWSATSQGGNTIYFGEGSWLTVV.

This sequence joins TRBV10-1 and TRBJ2-7; TRBD1 matches at 8 bases. There are 15 residues in the CDR3. Germline CDR1 and CDR2: WNHNN and SYGVQD (reference sequence). Trimming removed 0 bases from V and 3 bases from J; junction bases left unmatched: 4. CDR3 loop: CASSESGTGGYEQYF. The DNA of the CDR3 is TGCGCCAGCAGTGAGTCGGGTACAGGGGGCTACGAGCAGTACTTC.

This clone was seen only once. The rearrangement links TRBV28 to TRBJ1-5; no firm D call. The CDR3 has 12 amino acids. Per the germline V gene, CDR1 is MDHEN and CDR2 is SYDVKM. Trimming shortened V by 10 bases and J by 7 bases, and 14 bases separated the two germline ends. The CDR3 DNA reads TGTGCCACCCGGCCCCGCGGGCAGCCCCAGCATTTT. Translation: CATRPRGQPQHF.

This clone occurred many times. This chain joins TRBV11-3 and TRBJ1-2, with D unresolved. This CDR3 contains 12 residues. Per germline, CDR1 SGHNT and CDR2 YENEEA. Trimming took 3 bases from V and 3 from J, leaving 5 bases between them. CDR3 in DNA: TGTGCCAGCAGCTTCAGGCACTATGGCTACACCTTC. Protein: CASSFRHYGYTF.

The chain carries TRBV7-9 and TRBJ2-7, with 9 bases lining up with TRBD2. The CDR3 is 14 amino acids. J lost 2 bases, V lost 3 bases, and 2 bases had no gene match. Germline V CDR1 and CDR2: SEHNR, FQNEAQ (reference sequence). Here the CDR3 reads CASSLLAGTYEQYF. The CDR3 coding sequence is TGTGCCAGCAGCTTGCTAGCGGGAACCTACGAGCAGTACTTC.

CDR3: CASSLVVANEQFF. In DNA form, the CDR3 reads TGCGCCAGCAGCTTGGTGGTAGCGAATGAGCAGTTCTTC. V usage is TRBV5-1 and J usage is TRBJ2-1; a weak D match, TRBD2 (5 bases). V shed 0 bases and J shed 7 bases, with 8 bases lying between them. Germline V gives CDR1 SGHRS, CDR2 YFSETQ. The CDR3 is 13 amino acids.

The J gene is TRBJ2-2, the V gene TRBV19, with 8 positions matching TRBD2. Germline V gene data show CDR1 as LNHDA and CDR2 as SQIVND (reference sequence). Germline trimming cut 6 bases from V and 6 bases from J; bases unmatched to any gene: 15. The CDR3 totals 17 residues. The CDR3 DNA sequence: TGTGCCAGTAGCCGGCGACCGGGGGGGAAAGTATCCGGGGAGCTGTTTTTT. Translation: CASSRRPGGKVSGELFF.

The chain is built from TRBV6-6 and TRBJ1-6; D call uncertain. The CDR3 is 16 residues long. Germline CDR1 is MNHNY and CDR2 is SVGAGI (reference sequence). The ends were cut back, 6 bases at V and 0 bases at J, with 12 bases in the middle. Written as DNA, the CDR3 is TGTGCCAGCAGACGACAAACCAGCTCCTATAATTCACCCCTCCACTTT. Protein: CASRRQTSSYNSPLHF.

This clone occurred a few times. The chain uses TRBV7-2 and TRBJ2-1, with 14 bases aligning to TRBD2. V lost 4 bases to trimming and J lost 4 bases; unmatched junction nucleotides: 12. The CDR3 spans 19 residues. In germline, CDR1 is SGHTA, CDR2 FQGNSA. The CDR3: CASSSPIRLAGGEYNEQFF. The CDR3 nucleotides are TGTGCCAGCAGCTCCCCAATACGACTAGCGGGAGGGGAATACAATGAGCAGTTCTTC.